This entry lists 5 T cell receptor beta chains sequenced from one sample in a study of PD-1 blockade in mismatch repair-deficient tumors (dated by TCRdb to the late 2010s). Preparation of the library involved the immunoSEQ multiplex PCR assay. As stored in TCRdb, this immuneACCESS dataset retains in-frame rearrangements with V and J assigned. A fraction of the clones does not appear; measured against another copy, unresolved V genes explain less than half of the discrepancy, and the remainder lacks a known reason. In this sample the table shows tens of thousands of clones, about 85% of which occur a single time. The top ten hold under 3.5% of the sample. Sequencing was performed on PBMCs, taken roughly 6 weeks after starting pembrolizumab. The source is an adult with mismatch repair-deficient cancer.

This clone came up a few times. The CDR3 region is CASSYRRDQPQHF. CDR3 sequence (DNA): TGTGCCAGCAGTTACAGGAGAGATCAGCCCCAGCATTTT. The chain recombines TRBV6-5 with TRBJ1-5; no definite D call. This CDR3 has 13 residues. CDR1 MNHEY and CDR2 SVGAGI come from the germline V gene. V dropped 2 bases and J dropped 5 bases, with 7 bases sitting between them.

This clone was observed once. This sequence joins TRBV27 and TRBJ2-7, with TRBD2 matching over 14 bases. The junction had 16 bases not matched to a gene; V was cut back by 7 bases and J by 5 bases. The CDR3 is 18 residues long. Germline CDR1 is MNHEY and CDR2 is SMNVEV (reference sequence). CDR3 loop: CASTGGTSGRGTGDEQYF. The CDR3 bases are TGTGCCAGCACTGGAGGGACTAGCGGGAGAGGTACAGGCGACGAGCAGTACTTC.

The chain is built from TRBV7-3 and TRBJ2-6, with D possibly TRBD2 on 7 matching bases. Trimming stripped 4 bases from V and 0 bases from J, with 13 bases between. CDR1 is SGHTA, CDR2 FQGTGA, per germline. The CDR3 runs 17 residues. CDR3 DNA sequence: TGTGCCAGCAGCTCTAGGGGGACTAACTCTGGGGCCAACGTCCTGACTTTC. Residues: CASSSRGTNSGANVLTF.

The CDR3 nucleotides read TGTGCCAGCAGCTTAGTCCCAGGTCCATTGACGAATAGCAATCAGCCCCAGCATTTT. It codes for CASSLVPGPLTNSNQPQHF. The chain links TRBV7-6 to TRBJ1-5; D gene ambiguous. Trimming cost V 1 base and J 0 bases, with 19 bases left between them. This CDR3 has 19 residues. Germline CDR1 reads SGHVS; CDR2 reads FNYEAQ.

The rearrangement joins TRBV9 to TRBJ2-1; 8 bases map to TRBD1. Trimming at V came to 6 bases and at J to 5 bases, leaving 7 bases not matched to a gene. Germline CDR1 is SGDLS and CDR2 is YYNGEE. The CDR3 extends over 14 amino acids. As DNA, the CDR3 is TGTGCCAGCACCTCGGGGACAGGCAACAATGAGCAGTTCTTC. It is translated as CASTSGTGNNEQFF. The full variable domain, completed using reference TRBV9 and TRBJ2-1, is DSGVTQTPKHLITATGQRVTLRCSPRSGDLSVYWYQQSLDQGLQFLIQYYNGEERAKGNILERFSAQQFPDLHSELNLSSLELGDSALYFCASTSGTGNNEQFFGPGTRLTVL.